The sequence of this T cell receptor (beta chain) was determined in a study of blood T cells in healthy people across ages. Study context: Researchers report that template switching captured about one barcoded beta molecule per two T cells. Study-level findings and limits: Because donor CMV status was unknown, expanded clonotype changes were possibly confounded.

A remark on this clonotype: Its antigen remains unknown.

From germline, CDR1 is WNHNN and CDR2 SYGVQD (reference sequence). Trimming cost V 4 bases and J 7 bases; bases outside gene matches: 10. This CDR3 has 15 amino acids. It was with a sample-barcoded 5' primer and a J-beta primer mix that a second PCR of roughly 7 to 12 cycles was run. TCRdb processed the 5' RACE reads anew with MiXCR; each CDR3 protein has one entry. The table records about 640,000 distinct CDR3 sequences, about 53% of them present only once. Each sample gave at least 6.5 million isolated PBMCs. Samples each had at least 5 micrograms of total RNA extracted. The sample was blood. The TCR sequence derives from a man between 60 and 70 years old in good health. The chain carries TRBV10-1 and TRBJ2-5, with 9 nucleotides matching TRBD1. In DNA form, the CDR3 reads TGCGCCAGCAGTGCGTCGGGACAGGGCCTTGGGACCCAGTACTTC. Amino acids: CASSASGQGLGTQYF.